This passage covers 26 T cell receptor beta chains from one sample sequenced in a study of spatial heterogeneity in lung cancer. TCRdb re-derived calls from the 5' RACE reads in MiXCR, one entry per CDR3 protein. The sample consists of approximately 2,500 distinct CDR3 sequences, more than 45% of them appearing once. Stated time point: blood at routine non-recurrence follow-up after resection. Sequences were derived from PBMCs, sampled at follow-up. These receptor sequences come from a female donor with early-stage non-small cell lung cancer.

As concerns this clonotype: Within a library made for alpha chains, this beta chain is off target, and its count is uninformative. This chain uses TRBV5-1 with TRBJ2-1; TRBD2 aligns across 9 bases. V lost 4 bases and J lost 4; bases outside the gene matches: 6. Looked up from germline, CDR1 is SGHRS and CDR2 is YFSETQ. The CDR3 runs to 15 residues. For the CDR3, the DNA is TGCGCCAGCAGCCCGGGACTAGCCGATTACAATGAGCAGTTCTTC. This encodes CASSPGLADYNEQFF.

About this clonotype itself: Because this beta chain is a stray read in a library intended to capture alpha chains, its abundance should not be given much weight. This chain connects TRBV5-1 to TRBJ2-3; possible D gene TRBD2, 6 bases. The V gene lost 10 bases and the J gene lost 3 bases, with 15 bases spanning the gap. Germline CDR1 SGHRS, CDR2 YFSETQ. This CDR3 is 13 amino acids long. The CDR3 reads CASGEEGTDTQYF. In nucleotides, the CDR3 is TGCGCCTCGGGCGAGGAGGGGACAGATACGCAGTATTTT. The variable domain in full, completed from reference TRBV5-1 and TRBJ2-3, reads KAGVTQTPRYLIKTRGQQVTLSCSPISGHRSVSWYQQTPGQGLQFLFEYFSETQRNKGNFPGRFSGRQFSNSRSEMNVSTLELGDSALYLCASGEEGTDTQYFGPGTRLTVL.

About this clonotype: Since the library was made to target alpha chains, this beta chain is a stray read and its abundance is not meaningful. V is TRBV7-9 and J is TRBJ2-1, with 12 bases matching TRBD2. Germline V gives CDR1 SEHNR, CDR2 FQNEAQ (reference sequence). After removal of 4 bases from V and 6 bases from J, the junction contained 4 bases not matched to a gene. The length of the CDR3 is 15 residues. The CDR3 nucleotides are TGTGCCAGCAGCTCTAGCGGGAGGGAAGGCAATGAGCAGTTCTTC. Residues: CASSSSGREGNEQFF.

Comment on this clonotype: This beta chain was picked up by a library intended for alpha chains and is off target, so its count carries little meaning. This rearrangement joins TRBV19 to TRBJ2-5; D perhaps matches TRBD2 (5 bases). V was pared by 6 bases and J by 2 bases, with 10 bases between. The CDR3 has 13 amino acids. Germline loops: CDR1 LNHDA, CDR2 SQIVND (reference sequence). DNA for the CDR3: TGTGCCAGTAGCGAAGGGAGACAAGAGACCCAGTACTTC. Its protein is CASSEGRQETQYF.

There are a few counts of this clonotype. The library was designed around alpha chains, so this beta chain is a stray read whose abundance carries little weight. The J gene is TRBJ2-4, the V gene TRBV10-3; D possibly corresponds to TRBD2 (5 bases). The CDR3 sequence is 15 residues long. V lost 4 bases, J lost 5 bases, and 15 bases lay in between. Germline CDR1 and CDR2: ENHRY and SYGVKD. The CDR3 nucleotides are TGTGCCATCAGTGGTTCGGGATCACGGGAAAACATTCAGTACTTC. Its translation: CAISGSGSRENIQYF.

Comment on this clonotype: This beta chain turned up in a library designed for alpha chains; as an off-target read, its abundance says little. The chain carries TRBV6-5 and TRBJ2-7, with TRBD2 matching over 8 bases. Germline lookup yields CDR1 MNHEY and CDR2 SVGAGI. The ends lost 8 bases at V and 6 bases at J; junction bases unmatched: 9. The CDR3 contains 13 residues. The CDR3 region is CASGRGGKGEQYF. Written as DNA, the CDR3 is TGTGCCAGCGGACGCGGGGGGAAGGGCGAGCAGTACTTC.

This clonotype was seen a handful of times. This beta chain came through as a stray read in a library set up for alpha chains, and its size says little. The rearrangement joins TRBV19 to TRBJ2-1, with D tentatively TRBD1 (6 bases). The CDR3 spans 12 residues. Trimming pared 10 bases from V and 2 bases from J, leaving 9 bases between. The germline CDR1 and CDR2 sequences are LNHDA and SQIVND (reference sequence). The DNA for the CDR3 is TGTGCCATCGGACAGACCTACAATGAGCAGTTCTTC. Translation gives CAIGQTYNEQFF. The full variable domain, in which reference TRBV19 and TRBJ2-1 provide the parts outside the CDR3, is DGGITQSPKYLFRKEGQNVTLSCEQNLNHDAMYWYRQDPGQGLRLIYYSQIVNDFQKGDIAEGYSVSREKKESFPLTVTSAQKNPTAFYLCAIGQTYNEQFFGPGTRLTVL.

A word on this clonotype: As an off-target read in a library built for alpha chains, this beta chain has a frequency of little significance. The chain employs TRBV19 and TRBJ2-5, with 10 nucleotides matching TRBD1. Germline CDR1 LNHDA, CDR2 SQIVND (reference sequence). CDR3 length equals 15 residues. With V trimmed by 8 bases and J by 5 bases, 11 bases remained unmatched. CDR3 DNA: TGTGCCAGTGGGGACAGGGGAACGGTCGAGGAGACCCAGTACTTC. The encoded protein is CASGDRGTVEETQYF.

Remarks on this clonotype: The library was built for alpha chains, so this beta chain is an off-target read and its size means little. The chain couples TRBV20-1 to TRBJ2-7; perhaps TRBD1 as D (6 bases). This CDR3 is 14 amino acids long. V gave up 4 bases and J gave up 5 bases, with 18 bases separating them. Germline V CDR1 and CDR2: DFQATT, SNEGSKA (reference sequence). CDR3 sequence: CSAMRGTAGDEQYF. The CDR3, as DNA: TGCAGTGCTATGAGGGGGACCGCCGGCGACGAGCAGTACTTC.

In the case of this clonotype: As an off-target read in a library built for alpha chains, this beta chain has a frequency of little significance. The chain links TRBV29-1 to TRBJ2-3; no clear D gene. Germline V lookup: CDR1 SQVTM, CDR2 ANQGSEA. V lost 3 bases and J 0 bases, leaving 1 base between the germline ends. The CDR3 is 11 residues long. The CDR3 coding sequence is TGCAGCGTTGACAGCACAGATACGCAGTATTTT. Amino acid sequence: CSVDSTDTQYF.

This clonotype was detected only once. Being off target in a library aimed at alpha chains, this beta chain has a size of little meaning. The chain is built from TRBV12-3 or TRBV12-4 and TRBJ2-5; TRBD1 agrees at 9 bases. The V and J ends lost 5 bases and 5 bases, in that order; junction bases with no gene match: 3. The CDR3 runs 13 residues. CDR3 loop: CASSVQGAETQYF. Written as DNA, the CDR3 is TGTGCCAGCAGTGTACAGGGGGCGGAGACCCAGTACTTC.

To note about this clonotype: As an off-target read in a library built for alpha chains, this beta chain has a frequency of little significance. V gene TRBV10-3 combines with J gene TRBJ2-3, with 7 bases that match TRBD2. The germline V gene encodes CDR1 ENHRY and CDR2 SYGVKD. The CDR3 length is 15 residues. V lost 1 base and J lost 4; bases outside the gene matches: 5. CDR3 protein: CAISELRTRSDTQYF. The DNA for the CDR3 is TGTGCCATCAGTGAGTTACGGACTAGATCAGATACGCAGTATTTT.

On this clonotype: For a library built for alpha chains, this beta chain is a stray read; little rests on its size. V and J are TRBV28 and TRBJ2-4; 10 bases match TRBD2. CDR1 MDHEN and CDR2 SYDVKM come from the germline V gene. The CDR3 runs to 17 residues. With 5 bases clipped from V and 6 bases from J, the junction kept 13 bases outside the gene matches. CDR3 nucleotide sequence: TGTGCCAGCAGTCTCCTGACTAGCGGGCAGGGTTCAAACATTCAGTACTTC. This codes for CASSLLTSGQGSNIQYF.

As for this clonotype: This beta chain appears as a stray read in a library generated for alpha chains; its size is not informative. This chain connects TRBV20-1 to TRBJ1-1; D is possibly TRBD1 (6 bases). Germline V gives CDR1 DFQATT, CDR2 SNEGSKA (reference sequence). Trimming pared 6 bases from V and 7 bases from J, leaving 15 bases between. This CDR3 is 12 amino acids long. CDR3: CSAPRTDSEAFF. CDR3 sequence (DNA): TGCAGTGCACCCCGGACAGACAGTGAAGCTTTCTTT.

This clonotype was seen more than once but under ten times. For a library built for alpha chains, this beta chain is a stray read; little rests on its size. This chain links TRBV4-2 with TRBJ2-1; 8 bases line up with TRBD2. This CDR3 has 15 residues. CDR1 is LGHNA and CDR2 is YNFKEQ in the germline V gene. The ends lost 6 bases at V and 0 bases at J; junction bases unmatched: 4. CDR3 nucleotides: TGTGCCAGCAGACTAGCGGCTAGCTCCTACAATGAGCAGTTCTTC. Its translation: CASRLAASSYNEQFF.

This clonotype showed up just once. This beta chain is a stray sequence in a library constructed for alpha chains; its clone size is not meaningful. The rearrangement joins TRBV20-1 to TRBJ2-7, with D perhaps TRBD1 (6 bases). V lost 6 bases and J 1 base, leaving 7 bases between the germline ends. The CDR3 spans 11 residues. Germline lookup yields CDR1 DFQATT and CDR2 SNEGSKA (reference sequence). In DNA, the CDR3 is TGCAGTGCCGGGACATCCTACGAGCAGTACTTC. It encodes CSAGTSYEQYF.

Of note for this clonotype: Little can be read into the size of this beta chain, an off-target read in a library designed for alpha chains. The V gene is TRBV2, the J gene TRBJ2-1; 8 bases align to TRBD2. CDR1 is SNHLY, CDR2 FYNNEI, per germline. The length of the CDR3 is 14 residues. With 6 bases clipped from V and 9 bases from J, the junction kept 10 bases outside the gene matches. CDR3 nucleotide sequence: TGTGCCAGCAGAGTCCCGGGACTAGAGGCTGAGCAGTTCTTC. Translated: CASRVPGLEAEQFF.

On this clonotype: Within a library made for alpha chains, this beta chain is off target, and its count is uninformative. CDR3 residues: CSARVRGFEKLFF. The CDR3 DNA is TGCAGTGCTAGAGTCCGGGGTTTTGAAAAACTGTTTTTT. The chain is built from TRBV20-1 and TRBJ1-4; the D is unclear. Germline CDR1 DFQATT, CDR2 SNEGSKA (reference sequence). The length of the CDR3 is 13 residues. V shed 1 base and J shed 7 bases, with 10 bases lying between them.

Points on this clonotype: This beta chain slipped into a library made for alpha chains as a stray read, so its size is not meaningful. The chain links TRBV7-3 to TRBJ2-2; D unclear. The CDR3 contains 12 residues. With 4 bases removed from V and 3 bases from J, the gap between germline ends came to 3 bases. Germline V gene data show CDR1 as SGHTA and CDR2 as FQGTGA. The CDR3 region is CASSYHTGELFF. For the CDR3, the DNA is TGTGCCAGCAGCTACCACACCGGGGAGCTGTTTTTT.

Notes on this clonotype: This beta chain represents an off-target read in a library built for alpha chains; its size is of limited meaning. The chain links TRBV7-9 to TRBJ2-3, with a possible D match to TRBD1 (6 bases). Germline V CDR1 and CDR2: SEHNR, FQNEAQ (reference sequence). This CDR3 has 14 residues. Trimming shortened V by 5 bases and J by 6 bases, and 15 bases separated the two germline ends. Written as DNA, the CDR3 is TGTGCCAGCAGCGCCTTAAGGGGGAGTGATACGCAGTATTTT. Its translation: CASSALRGSDTQYF.

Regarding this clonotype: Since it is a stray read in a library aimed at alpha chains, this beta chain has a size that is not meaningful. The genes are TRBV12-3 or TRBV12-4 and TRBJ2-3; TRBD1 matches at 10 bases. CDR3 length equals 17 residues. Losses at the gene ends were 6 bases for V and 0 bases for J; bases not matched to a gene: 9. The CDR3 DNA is TGTGCCAGCAGGCGGACAGGGGGGATTCCTAGCACAGATACGCAGTATTTT. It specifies CASRRTGGIPSTDTQYF.

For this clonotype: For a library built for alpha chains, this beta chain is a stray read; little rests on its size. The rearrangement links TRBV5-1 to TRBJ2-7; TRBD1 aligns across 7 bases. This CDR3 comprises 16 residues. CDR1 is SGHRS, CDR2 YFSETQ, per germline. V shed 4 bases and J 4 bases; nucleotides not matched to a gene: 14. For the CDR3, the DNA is TGCGCCAGCAGCCCAGCCAGAGGGGGCATACGGTACGAGCAGTACTTC. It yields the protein CASSPARGGIRYEQYF.

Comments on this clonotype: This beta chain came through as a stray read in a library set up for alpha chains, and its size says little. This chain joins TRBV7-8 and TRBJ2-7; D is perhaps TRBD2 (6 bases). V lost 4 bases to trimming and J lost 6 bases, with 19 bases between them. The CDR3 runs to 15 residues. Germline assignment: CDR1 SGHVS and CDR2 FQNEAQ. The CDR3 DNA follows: TGTGCCAGCAGCTCCAGGCGGTTTGGGGGGTTCGAGCAGTACTTC. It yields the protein CASSSRRFGGFEQYF.

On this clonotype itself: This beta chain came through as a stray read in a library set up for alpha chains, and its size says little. CDR3 residues: CASGLDSYNEQFF. Written as DNA, the CDR3 is TGTGCTAGTGGTTTGGACAGCTACAATGAGCAGTTCTTC. V usage is TRBV12-5 and J usage is TRBJ2-1; D gene unclear. Trimming removed 1 base from V and 3 bases from J, with 4 bases in between. The germline gives CDR1 LGHNT, CDR2 FRNRAP. The CDR3 sequence is 13 residues long.

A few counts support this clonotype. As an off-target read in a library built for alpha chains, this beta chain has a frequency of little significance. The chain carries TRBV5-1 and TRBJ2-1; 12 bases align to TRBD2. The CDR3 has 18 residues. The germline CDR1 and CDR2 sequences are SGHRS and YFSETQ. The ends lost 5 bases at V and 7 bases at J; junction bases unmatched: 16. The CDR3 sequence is CASSFYTGGTSGPNEQFF. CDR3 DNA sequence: TGCGCCAGCAGTTTTTATACCGGCGGGACTAGCGGGCCTAATGAGCAGTTCTTC. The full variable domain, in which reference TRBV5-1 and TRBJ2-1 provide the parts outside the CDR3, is KAGVTQTPRYLIKTRGQQVTLSCSPISGHRSVSWYQQTPGQGLQFLFEYFSETQRNKGNFPGRFSGRQFSNSRSEMNVSTLELGDSALYLCASSFYTGGTSGPNEQFFGPGTRLTVL.

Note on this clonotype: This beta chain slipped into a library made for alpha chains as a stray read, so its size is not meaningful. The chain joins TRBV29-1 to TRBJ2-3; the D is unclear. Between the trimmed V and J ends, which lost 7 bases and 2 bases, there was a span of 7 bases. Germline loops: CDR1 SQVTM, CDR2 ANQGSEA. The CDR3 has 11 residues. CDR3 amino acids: CSAAVTDTQYF. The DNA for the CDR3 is TGCAGCGCCGCCGTCACAGATACGCAGTATTTT.